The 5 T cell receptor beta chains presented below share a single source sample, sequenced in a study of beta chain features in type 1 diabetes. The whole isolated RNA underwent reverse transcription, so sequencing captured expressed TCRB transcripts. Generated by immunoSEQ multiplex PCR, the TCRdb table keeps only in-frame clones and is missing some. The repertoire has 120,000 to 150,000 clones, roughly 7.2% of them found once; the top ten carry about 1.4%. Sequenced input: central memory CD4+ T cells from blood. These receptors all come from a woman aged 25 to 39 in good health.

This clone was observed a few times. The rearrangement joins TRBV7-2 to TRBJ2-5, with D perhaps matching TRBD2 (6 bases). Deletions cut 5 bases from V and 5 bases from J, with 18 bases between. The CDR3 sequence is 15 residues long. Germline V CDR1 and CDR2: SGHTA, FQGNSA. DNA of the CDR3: TGTGCCAGCAGCCAATCCCCAGTCGGAGGGGAGACCCAGTACTTC. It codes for CASSQSPVGGETQYF. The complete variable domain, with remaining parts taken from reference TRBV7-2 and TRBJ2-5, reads GAGVSQSPSNKVTEKGKDVELRCDPISGHTALYWYRQSLGQGLEFLIYFQGNSAPDKSGLPSDRFSAERTGGSVSTLTIQRTQQEDSAVYLCASSQSPVGGETQYFGPGTRLLVL.

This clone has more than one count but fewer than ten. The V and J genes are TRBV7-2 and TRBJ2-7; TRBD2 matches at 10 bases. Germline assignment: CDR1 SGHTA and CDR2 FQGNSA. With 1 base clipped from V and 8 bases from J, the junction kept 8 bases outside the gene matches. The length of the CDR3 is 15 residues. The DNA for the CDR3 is TGTGCCAGCAGCTTAGGAACTAGCGGGACCATCCAGCAGTACTTC. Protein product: CASSLGTSGTIQQYF.

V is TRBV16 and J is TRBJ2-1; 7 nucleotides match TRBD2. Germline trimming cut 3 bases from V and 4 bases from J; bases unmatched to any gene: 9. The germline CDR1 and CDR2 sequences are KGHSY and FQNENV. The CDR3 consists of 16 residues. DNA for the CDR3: TGTGCCAGCAGCCAGTCAATGGGCGGGAGATACAATGAGCAGTTCTTC. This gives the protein CASSQSMGGRYNEQFF.

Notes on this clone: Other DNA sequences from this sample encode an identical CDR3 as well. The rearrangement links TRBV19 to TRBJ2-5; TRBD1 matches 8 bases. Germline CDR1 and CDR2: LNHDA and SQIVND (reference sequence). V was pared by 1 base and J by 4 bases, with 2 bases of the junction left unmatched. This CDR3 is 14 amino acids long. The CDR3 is CASSIGTGGETQYF. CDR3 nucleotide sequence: TGTGCCAGTAGTATAGGCACAGGGGGAGAGACCCAGTACTTC.

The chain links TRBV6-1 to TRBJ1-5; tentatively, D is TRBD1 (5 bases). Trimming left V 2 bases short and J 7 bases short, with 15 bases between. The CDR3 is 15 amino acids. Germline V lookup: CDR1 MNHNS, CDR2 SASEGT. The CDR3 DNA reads TGTGCCAGCAGTGAAAGGGTTGGGGGAGGCCAGCCCCAGCATTTT. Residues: CASSERVGGGQPQHF.